The 30 T cell receptor beta chains given below trace back to one sample, sequenced in a study of OX40 agonist ivuxolimab in advanced cancers. The method was immunoSEQ multiplex PCR; TCRdb's version includes in-frame clones alone and lacks a portion of them. There are about 42,000 clones in the sample; roughly 84% occur only once, and 20% to 25% lies in the top ten. This sample comprised CD4+ or CD8+ T cells sorted from blood, obtained in a trial of the OX40 agonist ivuxolimab. Receptors originate from an adult with an advanced solid tumor such as melanoma, head and neck, liver or kidney cancer.

The V call is TRBV28, the J call TRBJ2-2, with 8 bases identical to TRBD2. The J segment lost 4 bases and the V segment lost 6 bases, leaving 10 bases of the junction unmatched. Per the germline V gene, CDR1 is MDHEN and CDR2 is SYDVKM. The CDR3 consists of 16 residues. Here the CDR3 DNA reads TGTGCCAGCAGACGGGGACTAGAGGTTGGCACCGGGGAGCTGTTTTTT. It is translated as CASRRGLEVGTGELFF. Combining the CDR3 with reference TRBV28 and TRBJ2-2 gives the whole variable domain DVKVTQSSRYLVKRTGEKVFLECVQDMDHENMFWYRQDPGLGLRLIYFSYDVKMKEKGDIPEGYSVSREKKERFSLILESASTNQTSMYLCASRRGLEVGTGELFFGEGSRLTVL.

The V and J genes are TRBV28 and TRBJ1-4; D not resolved. Trimming stripped 6 bases from V and 8 bases from J, with 16 bases between. This CDR3 has 14 amino acids. Germline V lookup: CDR1 MDHEN, CDR2 SYDVKM. CDR3 coding DNA: TGTGCCAGCAGACCAGCGGCGAGGATCGAAAAACTGTTTTTT. Its protein is CASRPAARIEKLFF.

The sample holds a few counts of this clone. The genes are TRBV19 and TRBJ1-2; 12 nucleotides agree with TRBD1. The CDR3 length is 14 residues. Germline V gene sequence: CDR1 LNHDA, CDR2 SQIVND (reference sequence). The V segment lost 5 bases and the J segment 8 bases; nucleotides outside the gene matches: 6. CDR3 residues: CASSPRDRGQGYTF. CDR3 in DNA: TGTGCCAGTAGTCCCCGGGACAGGGGGCAAGGCTACACCTTC.

V is TRBV28 and J is TRBJ2-5, with TRBD1 as a possible D gene (6 bases). Trimming took 6 bases from V and 5 from J, leaving 19 bases between them. The CDR3 length is 15 residues. Per the germline V gene, CDR1 is MDHEN and CDR2 is SYDVKM. CDR3 coding DNA: TGTGCCAGCAGCCCTGACACCTTTAGGGGGGAGACCCAGTACTTC. Protein product: CASSPDTFRGETQYF.

The chain links TRBV2 to TRBJ1-4; possibly TRBD1 for D (5 bases). The V gene lost 5 bases and the J gene lost 7 bases, with 17 bases spanning the gap. Germline V CDR1 and CDR2: SNHLY, FYNNEI. This CDR3 is built from 15 residues. CDR3 loop: CASSRRQPEGEKLFF. In DNA form, the CDR3 reads TGTGCCAGCAGTAGGAGACAGCCTGAGGGTGAAAAACTGTTTTTT.

The chain carries TRBV4-1 and TRBJ1-5, with D unclear. CDR3 length equals 15 residues. CDR1 is MGHRA and CDR2 is YSYEKL in the germline V gene. The V and J ends lost 1 base and 6 bases respectively, with 13 bases between them. The CDR3 loop is CASSQGGGMAQPQHF. CDR3 DNA: TGCGCCAGCAGCCAAGGCGGCGGGATGGCTCAGCCCCAGCATTTT.

V usage is TRBV4-2 and J usage is TRBJ2-7; D remains ambiguous. V lost 0 bases and J 2 bases, leaving 5 bases between the germline ends. The CDR3 spans 13 residues. From germline, CDR1 is LGHNA and CDR2 YNFKEQ. For the CDR3, the DNA is TGTGCCAGCAGCCAAGATTCCCCCTACGAGCAGTACTTC. Protein: CASSQDSPYEQYF.

This sequence joins TRBV6-1 and TRBJ2-7, with D uncertain. CDR1 and CDR2 (germline): MNHNS, SASEGT. This CDR3 comprises 13 residues. V lost 1 base to trimming and J lost 3 bases, with 7 bases between them. Written as DNA, the CDR3 is TGTGCCAGCAGTGAAGTCACAGACTACGAGCAGTACTTC. Translating gives CASSEVTDYEQYF.

V gene TRBV7-2 combines with J gene TRBJ2-1; TRBD2 matches 11 bases. Germline V gene data show CDR1 as SGHTA and CDR2 as FQGNSA. The CDR3 length is 16 residues. Trimming took 4 bases from V and 3 from J; bases not matched to a gene: 5. CDR3 sequence: CASSYLLAGDYNEQFF. CDR3 nucleotides: TGTGCCAGCAGCTACTTACTAGCGGGGGACTACAATGAGCAGTTCTTC. The entire variable domain, with the rest obtained from reference TRBV7-2 and TRBJ2-1, is as follows: GAGVSQSPSNKVTEKGKDVELRCDPISGHTALYWYRQSLGQGLEFLIYFQGNSAPDKSGLPSDRFSAERTGGSVSTLTIQRTQQEDSAVYLCASSYLLAGDYNEQFFGPGTRLTVL.

The J gene is TRBJ1-2, the V gene TRBV14; perhaps TRBD1 as D (5 bases). The CDR3 extends over 15 amino acids. Between the trimmed V and J ends, which lost 0 bases and 2 bases, there was a span of 10 bases. Germline CDR1 reads SGHDN; CDR2 reads FVKESK. The CDR3 DNA sequence: TGTGCCAGCAGCCAAGATCTTGAGGGGAACTATGGCTACACCTTC. Amino acids: CASSQDLEGNYGYTF.

V is TRBV5-8 and J is TRBJ2-5; D remains ambiguous. CDR3 length: 17 residues. Trimming removed 0 bases from V and 2 bases from J, with 17 bases in between. Germline loops: CDR1 SGHTS, CDR2 YDEGEE. CDR3 loop: CASSLGYRTNSQETQYF. In nucleotides, the CDR3 is TGTGCCAGCAGCTTGGGATACCGGACGAATTCGCAAGAGACCCAGTACTTC.

J is TRBJ1-1 and V is TRBV9; D not resolved. CDR1 and CDR2 (germline): SGDLS, YYNGEE. The CDR3 is 14 amino acids. Between the trimmed V and J ends, which lost 4 bases and 0 bases, there was a span of 10 bases. In DNA form, the CDR3 reads TGTGCCAGCAGCCCCAGAGACTTGAACACTGAAGCTTTCTTT. The encoded protein is CASSPRDLNTEAFF.

The rearrangement joins TRBV7-3 to TRBJ2-1; 7 bases agree with TRBD2. The CDR3 consists of 14 residues. The V segment lost 0 bases and the J segment 9 bases; nucleotides outside the gene matches: 5. Germline V gives CDR1 SGHTA, CDR2 FQGTGA. CDR3: CASSLTIWGGEQFF. CDR3 in DNA: TGTGCCAGCAGCTTAACCATTTGGGGGGGTGAGCAGTTCTTC. Variable domain in full (rest from reference TRBV7-3 and TRBJ2-1): GAGVSQTPSNKVTEKGKYVELRCDPISGHTALYWYRQSLGQGPEFLIYFQGTGAADDSGLPNDRFFAVRPEGSVSTLKIQRTERGDSAVYLCASSLTIWGGEQFFGPGTRLTVL.

This rearrangement joins TRBV27 to TRBJ1-5, with D possibly TRBD1 on 5 matching bases. CDR3 length: 15 residues. Deletions cut 7 bases from V and 2 bases from J, with 15 bases between. Germline V lookup: CDR1 MNHEY, CDR2 SMNVEV (reference sequence). The CDR3 here is CASTRDRGGNQPQHF. The CDR3 DNA sequence: TGTGCCAGCACCCGAGATAGGGGAGGCAATCAGCCCCAGCATTTT.

There are many counts of this clone. The CDR3 spells CASRIGQGYYEQYF. The CDR3 DNA reads TGTGCCAGCAGAATCGGACAGGGATACTACGAGCAGTACTTC. The chain is built from TRBV6-5 and TRBJ2-7; TRBD1 matches at 8 bases. The CDR3 is 14 amino acids. V lost 6 bases and J lost 3; bases outside the gene matches: 7. CDR1 is MNHEY, CDR2 SVGAGI, per germline.

The chain carries TRBV27 and TRBJ1-2; D is uncertain. The germline V gene has CDR1 MNHEY and CDR2 SMNVEV (reference sequence). The CDR3 is 13 amino acids. Trimming shortened V by 0 bases and J by 3 bases, and 5 bases separated the two germline ends. DNA for the CDR3: TGTGCCAGCAGTTTATCTGGGGACTATGGCTACACCTTC. It specifies CASSLSGDYGYTF.

The chain is built from TRBV6-5 and TRBJ1-5; no clear D gene. CDR1 is MNHEY and CDR2 is SVGAGI in the germline V gene. V lost 3 bases to trimming and J lost 3 bases, with 6 bases between them. The CDR3 has 13 residues. The CDR3 here is CASSYPDNQPQHF. The CDR3 DNA reads TGTGCCAGCAGTTATCCGGACAATCAGCCCCAGCATTTT.

This clone was recorded only once. This chain joins TRBV29-1 and TRBJ1-2, with D tentatively TRBD1 (6 bases). Trimming took off 7 bases at V and 1 base at J, with 16 bases between the two ends. The CDR3 has 14 residues. Germline CDR1 SQVTM, CDR2 ANQGSEA. The CDR3 here is CSAEGGPVNYGYTF. As DNA, the CDR3 is TGCAGCGCCGAGGGGGGGCCTGTTAACTATGGCTACACCTTC.

CDR3 region: CASRQRQGSSSYEQYV. The CDR3 DNA follows: TGTGCCAGCAGGCAGCGACAGGGATCGAGCTCCTACGAGCAGTACGTC. V usage is TRBV12-1 and J usage is TRBJ2-7; the table names TRBD1, a call not compared with the DNA. TRBV12-1 is a pseudogene locus. CDR3 length: 16 residues.

This clone was picked up one time. This rearrangement joins TRBV5-4 to TRBJ2-1, with 14 bases that match TRBD2. The CDR3 contains 18 residues. The V gene's germline CDR1 is SGHNT and CDR2 YYREEE (reference sequence). V lost 3 bases and J lost 9; bases outside the gene matches: 14. CDR3 in amino acids: CASSSPDLTSGGAGEQFF. The CDR3 DNA sequence: TGTGCCAGCAGCTCCCCAGATTTGACTAGCGGGGGGGCCGGTGAGCAGTTCTTC.

The CDR3 bases are TGTGCCAGCAGCTTAGGGGGCGCCGGGGTTTCACCCCTCCACTTT. The encoded protein is CASSLGGAGVSPLHF. The chain employs TRBV7-9 and TRBJ1-6; weak D call: TRBD1 (5 bases). The V gene's germline CDR1 is SEHNR and CDR2 FQNEAQ (reference sequence). The CDR3 totals 15 residues. With 1 base removed from V and 9 bases from J, the gap between germline ends came to 13 bases.

This clone appeared a single time. V and J are TRBV13 and TRBJ2-3; no reliable D call. CDR3 length: 17 residues. Germline V lookup: CDR1 PRHDT, CDR2 FYEKMQ (reference sequence). Trimming cost V 4 bases and J 3 bases, with 20 bases left between them. CDR3 nucleotide sequence: TGTGCCAGCAGCTCCGAGCGTCTGGCCATTGGGACAGATACGCAGTATTTT. This encodes CASSSERLAIGTDTQYF.

This sequence joins TRBV29-1 and TRBJ1-2; D may be TRBD1 (6 bases). The CDR3 is 15 amino acids. Trimming took off 8 bases at V and 4 bases at J, with 23 bases between the two ends. CDR1 is SQVTM, CDR2 ANQGSEA, per germline. The CDR3 sequence: CSWLSGLQGGYGYTF. The CDR3 DNA reads TGCAGCTGGCTTTCCGGGCTCCAAGGGGGCTATGGCTACACCTTC.

This chain links TRBV2 with TRBJ2-7; D is undetermined. Germline CDR1 and CDR2: SNHLY and FYNNEI. The CDR3 length is 15 residues. With 6 bases removed from V and 1 base from J, the gap between germline ends came to 16 bases. Here the CDR3 DNA reads TGTGCCAGCAGCGGAATGGACGGATGGTCCTACGAGCAGTACTTC. Amino acids: CASSGMDGWSYEQYF.

This rearrangement joins TRBV30 to TRBJ1-5; 7 nucleotides align to TRBD1. The CDR3 sequence is 13 residues long. Germline V CDR1 and CDR2: GTSNPN, SVGIG (reference sequence). Trimming removed 8 bases from V and 7 bases from J; junction bases left unmatched: 11. CDR3 loop: CAGGTEGMQPQHF. DNA of the CDR3: TGTGCCGGGGGGACAGAGGGGATGCAGCCCCAGCATTTT.

The chain uses TRBV7-9 and TRBJ2-3; TRBD2 matches 8 bases. The CDR3 has 16 amino acids. Germline trimming cut 7 bases from V and 2 bases from J; bases unmatched to any gene: 11. Germline CDR1 and CDR2: SEHNR and FQNEAQ (reference sequence). The CDR3, as DNA: TGTGCCAGCACCACCACCGGGGGGGGACCCACAGATACGCAGTATTTT. As protein: CASTTTGGGPTDTQYF.

J is TRBJ1-1 and V is TRBV6-5; 8 nucleotides align to TRBD1. The CDR3 has 15 residues. J lost 0 bases, V lost 6 bases, and 6 bases had no gene match. Germline lookup yields CDR1 MNHEY and CDR2 SVGAGI. CDR3 amino acids: CASRYGQGMNTEAFF. CDR3 sequence (DNA): TGTGCCAGCAGGTACGGACAGGGTATGAACACTGAAGCTTTCTTT.

The chain combines TRBV4-1 with TRBJ1-2, with no clear D. Germline CDR1 and CDR2: MGHRA and YSYEKL. The CDR3 has 15 residues. The ends were cut back, 0 bases at V and 4 bases at J, with 12 bases in the middle. The CDR3 sequence is CASSQDHGSGYGYTF. The CDR3 bases are TGCGCCAGCAGCCAAGATCACGGCAGTGGCTATGGCTACACCTTC.

J is TRBJ2-3 and V is TRBV27; 7 positions match TRBD2. The V and J ends lost 6 bases and 0 bases, in that order; junction bases with no gene match: 3. Per germline, CDR1 MNHEY and CDR2 SMNVEV (reference sequence). The CDR3 spans 14 residues. Here the CDR3 reads CASRPSGSTDTQYF. In DNA form, the CDR3 reads TGTGCCAGCAGGCCTAGCGGTAGCACAGATACGCAGTATTTT.

The V call is TRBV30, the J call TRBJ2-2; no clear D. CDR1 and CDR2 from the germline V gene are GTSNPN and SVGIG (reference sequence). Trimming left V 3 bases short and J 6 bases short, with 8 bases between. The CDR3 contains 12 residues. CDR3: CAWRVWPGELFF. The CDR3 DNA reads TGTGCCTGGAGGGTGTGGCCCGGGGAGCTGTTTTTT.